The T cell receptor beta chain described here comes from a study of blood T cell repertoires in COVID-19. On the study more broadly: Spain, Italy and the United States supplied samples that represented acute and convalescent COVID-19. PBMCs, B-cell-depleted T cells, or T cells provided the cDNA or gDNA that made up the material.

The CDR3 is 11 amino acids. V was shortened by 6 bases and J by 6 bases, with 8 bases between the two germline ends. Per the germline V gene, CDR1 is MDHEN and CDR2 is SYDVKM. The repertoire was sequenced with immunoSEQ multiplex PCR; TCRdb's copy has only in-frame clones and lacks some. The profile shows 200,000 to 250,000 clones, 84% of them singletons. This TCR derives from a woman in her fifties or sixties with active or convalescent COVID-19. The specimen sequenced was peripheral blood. This chain joins TRBV28 and TRBJ1-2; possible D gene TRBD1, 6 bases. Written as DNA, the CDR3 is TGTGCCAGCAGACAGGGTCATGGCTACACCTTC. Its protein is CASRQGHGYTF.